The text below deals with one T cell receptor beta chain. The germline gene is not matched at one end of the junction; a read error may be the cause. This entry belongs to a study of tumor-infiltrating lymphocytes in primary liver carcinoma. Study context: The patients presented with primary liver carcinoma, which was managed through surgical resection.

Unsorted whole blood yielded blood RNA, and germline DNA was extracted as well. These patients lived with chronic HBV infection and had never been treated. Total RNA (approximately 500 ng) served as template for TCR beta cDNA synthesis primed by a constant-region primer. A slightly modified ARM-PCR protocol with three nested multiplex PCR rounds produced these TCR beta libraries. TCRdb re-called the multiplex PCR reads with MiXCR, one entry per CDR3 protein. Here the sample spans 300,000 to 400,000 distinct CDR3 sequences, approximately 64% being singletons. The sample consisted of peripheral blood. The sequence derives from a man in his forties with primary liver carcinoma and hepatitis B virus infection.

As DNA, the CDR3 is TGTGTCATCAGTGAAGGGTCGGAGGGGGAGGTTGAGACCCTGTACTTC. Amino acid sequence: CVISEGSEGEVETLYF. The chain joins TRBV10-3 to TRBJ2-5; D possibly matches TRBD1 or TRBD2 (6 bases each). This CDR3 spans 16 amino acids. Germline values: CDR1 ENHRY, CDR2 SYGVKD.